Below are 18 T cell receptor beta chains sequenced from a single sample in a study of T cell responses to AZD1222 COVID-19 vaccine. The table came from immunoSEQ multiplex PCR; TCRdb's copy has only in-frame clones and leaves some out. Found here are roughly 100,000 clones, 75% to 90% of them singletons; the top ten hold 20%. Here the sequenced sample was peripheral blood, taken on day 0 of AZD1222 vaccination. The receptors shown here come from an adult in good health.

This rearrangement joins TRBV3-1 (or the pseudogene TRBV3-2) to TRBJ1-2; D gene uncertain. The germline V and J ends were trimmed by 4 bases and 5 bases, with 17 bases remaining between them. This CDR3 is 15 amino acids long. Germline-derived CDR1 and CDR2 are LGHDT and YNNKEL (reference sequence). CDR3 sequence (DNA): TGTGCCAGCAGCCTCCGTCGGGCCGACTTATATGGCTACACCTTC. Encoded protein: CASSLRRADLYGYTF.

This rearrangement joins TRBV7-9 to TRBJ1-1; 7 nucleotides match TRBD1. The CDR3 is 15 residues long. The germline gives CDR1 SEHNR, CDR2 FQNEAQ (reference sequence). V was clipped by 2 bases and J by 2 bases; unmatched bases: 5. The CDR3 sequence is CASSLQGQLNTEAFF. CDR3 bases: TGTGCCAGCAGCTTACAGGGACAGCTAAACACTGAAGCTTTCTTT. Complete variable domain (other parts from reference TRBV7-9 and TRBJ1-1): DTGVSQNPRHKITKRGQNVTFRCDPISEHNRLYWYRQTLGQGPEFLTYFQNEAQLEKSRLLSDRFSAERPKGSFSTLEIQRTEQGDSAMYLCASSLQGQLNTEAFFGQGTRLTVV.

The V call is TRBV6-1, the J call TRBJ1-1, with no clear D. CDR1 MNHNS and CDR2 SASEGT come from the germline V gene. V lost 0 bases and J lost 7, with 12 bases in between. This CDR3 contains 14 residues. The CDR3 reads CASSEALTINEAFF. As DNA, the CDR3 is TGTGCCAGCAGTGAAGCGTTGACAATAAATGAAGCTTTCTTT.

This chain connects TRBV18 to TRBJ1-4, with D uncertain. CDR1 is KGHSH and CDR2 is LQKENI in the germline V gene. V was trimmed by 1 base and J by 2 bases, leaving 5 bases between them. The CDR3 totals 14 residues. The CDR3 spells CASSPLATNEKLFF. The CDR3, as DNA: TGTGCCAGCTCACCACTAGCGACTAATGAAAAACTGTTTTTT.

The chain uses TRBV7-9 and TRBJ1-3, with a possible D match to TRBD1 (6 bases). The length of the CDR3 is 15 residues. V lost 1 base, J lost 7 bases, and 14 bases lay in between. Germline lookup yields CDR1 SEHNR and CDR2 FQNEAQ (reference sequence). The CDR3 bases are TGTGCCAGCAGCTTAGTTTCAGGGGCCGTGAACACCATATATTTT. Translating gives CASSLVSGAVNTIYF.

This chain connects TRBV4-1 to TRBJ1-5; maybe TRBD1 (5 bases). The V and J ends lost 4 bases and 5 bases respectively, with 15 bases between them. The CDR3 runs to 15 residues. CDR1 is MGHRA, CDR2 YSYEKL, per germline. The CDR3 spells CASSLLGREDQPQHF. CDR3 nucleotides: TGCGCCAGCAGCCTATTAGGCAGGGAGGATCAGCCCCAGCATTTT.

The gene calls are TRBV10-1 and TRBJ1-4, with a tentative D call TRBD1 (5 bases). The V end lost 9 bases, the J end lost 7 bases, and 15 bases lay between the germline ends. This CDR3 is built from 13 residues. The V gene's germline CDR1 is WNHNN and CDR2 SYGVQD (reference sequence). CDR3 nucleotide sequence: TGCGCCAGTCGTCGGGGGTTAGGTGAAAAACTGTTTTTT. Protein product: CASRRGLGEKLFF.

The chain combines TRBV28 with TRBJ2-2; D ambiguous. The CDR3 runs 16 residues. Per germline, CDR1 MDHEN and CDR2 SYDVKM. Trimming removed 2 bases at V and 4 bases at J, with 14 bases between. The CDR3 loop is CASSLLPVTTTGELFF. In DNA form, the CDR3 reads TGTGCCAGCAGTTTACTACCGGTAACAACCACCGGGGAGCTGTTTTTT.

V usage is TRBV6-2 or TRBV6-3 and J usage is TRBJ1-5; a possible D gene is TRBD1 (6 bases). The CDR3 extends over 15 amino acids. V lost 4 bases, J lost 6 bases, and 16 bases lay in between. Germline V lookup: CDR1 MNHEY, CDR2 SVGEGT. This chain's CDR3 is CASSFNTGQGQPQHF. CDR3 bases: TGTGCCAGCAGTTTCAATACAGGGCAGGGTCAGCCCCAGCATTTT.

The rearrangement uses TRBV9 and TRBJ2-1; 7 bases align to TRBD1. V trimming: 3 bases; J trimming: 3 bases; junction bases outside the gene matches: 3. CDR3 size: 14 residues. In germline, CDR1 is SGDLS, CDR2 YYNGEE. For the CDR3, the DNA is TGTGCCAGCAGCGAACAGGGGATCTACAATGAGCAGTTCTTC. It specifies CASSEQGIYNEQFF.

V and J are TRBV4-3 and TRBJ2-2, with TRBD1 matching over 11 bases. Trimming at V came to 4 bases and at J to 7 bases, leaving 5 bases not matched to a gene. Per the germline V gene, CDR1 is LGHNA and CDR2 is YSLEER. This CDR3 has 15 residues. This chain's CDR3 is CASSPDRGRNGELFF. The CDR3 DNA is TGCGCCAGCAGCCCGGACAGGGGGCGTAACGGGGAGCTGTTTTTT.

The chain links TRBV7-8 to TRBJ1-4; D not certain. V was clipped by 5 bases and J by 0 bases, with 7 bases between them. This CDR3 has 14 residues. Germline CDR1 SGHVS, CDR2 FQNEAQ. As DNA, the CDR3 is TGTGCCAGCAGCGTCCTCGCAACTAATGAAAAACTGTTTTTT. It specifies CASSVLATNEKLFF.

A single count supports this clone. V usage is TRBV28 and J usage is TRBJ2-7; tentative D call: TRBD1 (6 bases). Germline-derived CDR1 and CDR2 are MDHEN and SYDVKM. The CDR3 is made up of 13 amino acids. V lost 5 bases and J 2 bases, leaving 10 bases between the germline ends. The CDR3: CASSPGQTYEQYF. In nucleotides, the CDR3 is TGTGCCAGCAGTCCCGGACAGACCTACGAGCAGTACTTC.

CDR3 sequence reads: CASSYPGLATYNEQFF. For the CDR3, the DNA is TGTGCCAGCAGCTATCCGGGACTAGCGACCTACAATGAGCAGTTCTTC. The chain combines TRBV7-8 with TRBJ2-1; 10 bases align to TRBD2. CDR1 and CDR2 from the germline V gene are SGHVS and FQNEAQ. There are 16 residues in the CDR3. Germline trimming cut 4 bases from V and 2 bases from J; bases unmatched to any gene: 5.

The rearrangement links TRBV4-3 to TRBJ1-4, with D possibly being TRBD1 (5 bases). V was pared by 4 bases and J by 2 bases, with 14 bases between. Germline V gives CDR1 LGHNA, CDR2 YSLEER. The CDR3 runs 16 residues. The chain's CDR3 is CASSREIRGTNEKLFF. CDR3 bases: TGCGCCAGCAGCCGGGAGATCCGGGGGACTAATGAAAAACTGTTTTTT.

The J gene is TRBJ2-2, the V gene TRBV18; the D is unclear. The CDR3 covers 14 residues. The germline V gene has CDR1 KGHSH and CDR2 LQKENI. Trimming pared 3 bases from V and 7 bases from J, leaving 12 bases between. CDR3 loop: CASSPNSDGGELFF. The CDR3 bases are TGTGCCAGCTCACCCAATTCTGATGGCGGGGAGCTGTTTTTT.

The chain has TRBV20-1 and TRBJ1-1; D is uncertain. V lost 3 bases and J 5 bases, leaving 4 bases between the germline ends. CDR3 length: 10 amino acids. Germline V gene sequence: CDR1 DFQATT, CDR2 SNEGSKA (reference sequence). CDR3 sequence (DNA): TGCAGTGCTAGGAATACTGAAGCTTTCTTT. Translation: CSARNTEAFF.

The chain combines TRBV6-5 with TRBJ2-3, with D tentatively TRBD1 (5 bases). There are 14 residues in the CDR3. Germline V gene sequence: CDR1 MNHEY, CDR2 SVGAGI. The V gene lost 8 bases and the J gene lost 0 bases, with 12 bases spanning the gap. The CDR3 sequence is CASLFGASTDTQYF. CDR3 nucleotide sequence: TGTGCCAGCCTATTTGGGGCTAGCACAGATACGCAGTATTTT.